This record looks at one T cell receptor beta chain sequence and its context. Its antigen is not yet known. Within one base of it there is no much larger clone, and no base qualities were kept. Taken from cysteine to phenylalanine, the CDR3 has 14 residues. Only CDR3 DNA remains: 42 bases, in frame from the first base. V sheds 4 bases and J sheds 11 bases, leaving 16 bases between their ends. The germline V gene gives CDR1 as SGHTS and CDR2 as YDEGEE. The data originate from a study of cytotoxic CD8 clonotypes in ibrutinib-treated CLL (dated by TCRdb to 2020 to 2022). Study-wide context: The cohort included roughly 15 treatment-naive and ten to twelve relapsed/refractory patients; roughly 17 were IGHV unmutated. Partial responses were observed in approximately 24 patients and complete responses in 2; after a median follow-up of around 68 months, remission was maintained in around 14 patients and progression was observed in approximately 12. Response samples were taken after a median of roughly 12 months on treatment, ranging from 6 to 36 months. On average, each sample yielded roughly 250,000 productive templates and 80,000 to 95,000 productive rearrangements. Of the 86 people in the trial, approximately 28 had longitudinal samples available. Cryopreserved peripheral blood mononuclear cells were obtained before treatment, at response, and at either sustained remission or disease progression. Every remission and progressive disease sample was obtained while ibrutinib was still being received by the patients.

What the work shows at the level of the full study, not this receptor alone: Clonality increased at ibrutinib response, stayed stable in sustained remission, and fell back toward baseline at progression. Baseline clonality exceeded that of age-matched healthy donors and correlated strongly with circulating CD8+ T-cell counts. Public clonotypes were rare and either shrank or stayed stable during treatment, and the rise in clonality at ibrutinib response reflected expansion of private clonotypes. Sampling times were not matched between sustained-remission and progressing patients, and lymph node repertoires were not studied.

The time point tag for this specimen amounts to: roughly 25 months on ibrutinib. For TCR beta library preparation, roughly 2 micrograms of genomic DNA were extracted from the cryopreserved PBMCs. High-throughput TCR beta sequencing was performed on longitudinal blood samples from CLL patients receiving ibrutinib monotherapy. The patients took part in an open-label, single-center phase 2 trial of ibrutinib monotherapy. A MiSeq instrument was used for deep resolution sequencing, which targeted depths ranging from 1 in 1 million up to 1 in 200,000 T cells, with coverage averaging 10x for each clonotype. The immunoSEQ hsTCRB Kit was used to generate TCR beta libraries. Regarding the original processing steps: ImmunoSEQ Data Assistant and ImmunoSEQ Analyzer were used for data analysis, and V, D and J genes were assigned according to IMGT definitions. Clonality, which ranges from 0 to 1, was calculated as one minus the normalized Shannon entropy of productive rearrangement frequencies. Only overrepresented clonotypes making up at least 0.05% of each patient's repertoire were included in the public clonotype analysis. About a dozen repertoires from age-matched healthy donors, obtained from immuneACCESS, served as clonality controls. Here the immuneACCESS table is served through TCRdb, limited to in-frame sequences with V and J called. Missing clones are a known gap in these copies; in checked studies unresolved V genes cover under half, and the rest lacks a known reason. Clone size and the V and J calls come from that table; the DNA yielded D and trimming. Present in this sample are some 130,000 clones, less than 90% of which were seen just once. The ten largest account for around 3.3% of the sample.

The sequence was obtained from a human donor with chronic lymphocytic leukemia. The chain links TRBV5-8 with TRBJ1-6; matching of 6 bases hints at TRBD1 as the D gene. Sample: PBMCs, taken after 24 months of ibrutinib treatment. DNA sequence: TGTGCCAGCAGCCGCCGGGACACCTCGACACCCCTCCACTTT. The encoded protein is CASSRRDTSTPLHF.